The 25 T cell receptor beta chains below were found in one sample sequenced in a study of read filtering for tumor transcriptome and immune sequencing. The library was built from 400 to 500 ng RNA with molecular barcoded adaptors for alpha/delta and beta/gamma chains. A single record per CDR3 protein comes from TCRdb applying MiXCR to the reads. The sample has about 45,000 distinct CDR3 sequences, around 19% seen once. Sequenced: a population of CD138-negative cells sorted from bone marrow. The source is a donor aged 40 or over with multiple myeloma.

This clonotype was counted many times. CDR3 region: CASSPLSADTQYF. The CDR3, as DNA: TGTGCCAGCTCACCACTGAGCGCAGATACGCAGTATTTT. The genes are TRBV18 and TRBJ2-3; no definite D call. V lost 1 base and J 4 bases, leaving 6 bases between the germline ends. Germline V gene lookup returns CDR1 KGHSH and CDR2 LQKENI. The CDR3 has 13 residues.

This clonotype was seen at least ten times. V usage is TRBV24-1 and J usage is TRBJ2-2; weak D call: TRBD2 (6 bases). V shed 0 bases and J shed 5 bases, with 15 bases lying between them. CDR3 length: 17 residues. Germline assignment: CDR1 KGHDR and CDR2 SFDVKD. The CDR3 nucleotides read TGTGCCACCAGTGATTTGGGCTTTGGGGGGAAGACCGGGGAGCTGTTTTTT. Residues: CATSDLGFGGKTGELFF.

This clonotype was seen at least ten times. The rearrangement joins TRBV6-2 or TRBV6-3 to TRBJ1-1, with D possibly matching TRBD1 (5 bases). CDR1 and CDR2 from the germline V gene are MNHEY and SVGEGT. CDR3 length: 14 amino acids. V was cut by 6 bases and J by 4 bases, with 15 bases left in between. The DNA of the CDR3 is TGTGCCAGCAGAGAATTCCAGGGAAGCACTGAAGCTTTCTTT. Translated, it gives CASREFQGSTEAFF.

This clonotype was recorded many times. This chain uses TRBV19 with TRBJ2-1; 14 positions agree with TRBD2. Germline V gene sequence: CDR1 LNHDA, CDR2 SQIVND (reference sequence). This CDR3 comprises 16 residues. The ends lost 5 bases at V and 8 bases at J; junction bases unmatched: 8. The CDR3 sequence: CASSSGTSGRLDEQFF. CDR3 nucleotides: TGTGCCAGTAGTTCTGGGACTAGCGGGAGATTGGATGAGCAGTTCTTC. The entire variable domain, with the rest obtained from reference TRBV19 and TRBJ2-1, is as follows: DGGITQSPKYLFRKEGQNVTLSCEQNLNHDAMYWYRQDPGQGLRLIYYSQIVNDFQKGDIAEGYSVSREKKESFPLTVTSAQKNPTAFYLCASSSGTSGRLDEQFFGPGTRLTVL.

This clonotype came up many times. The chain couples TRBV7-8 to TRBJ2-1; 10 bases match TRBD2. From germline, CDR1 is SGHVS and CDR2 FQNEAQ. Germline trimming cut 4 bases from V and 7 bases from J; bases unmatched to any gene: 13. There are 17 residues in the CDR3. The CDR3 DNA follows: TGTGCCAGCAGCTCCCTCCCGGGACTAGCGAGGACGAATGAGCAGTTCTTC. Translated: CASSSLPGLARTNEQFF.

Many counts were recorded for this clonotype. The chain employs TRBV2 and TRBJ2-3; a weak D match, TRBD1 (6 bases). V was shortened by 2 bases and J by 2 bases, with 11 bases between the two germline ends. CDR3 length: 15 residues. Germline V gives CDR1 SNHLY, CDR2 FYNNEI. CDR3 in amino acids: CASSEYSGVTDTQYF. CDR3 coding DNA: TGTGCCAGCAGTGAATACTCAGGGGTCACAGATACGCAGTATTTT. Full variable domain (outside the CDR3, taken from reference TRBV2 and TRBJ2-3): EPEVTQTPSHQVTQMGQEVILRCVPISNHLYFYWYRQILGQKVEFLVSFYNNEISEKSEIFDDQFSVERPDGSNFTLKIRSTKLEDSAMYFCASSEYSGVTDTQYFGPGTRLTVL.

This clonotype was seen ten or more times. The chain links TRBV19 to TRBJ1-1; no clear D. In germline, CDR1 is LNHDA, CDR2 SQIVND (reference sequence). This CDR3 region has 15 residues. V shed 3 bases and J shed 8 bases, with 19 bases lying between them. The CDR3 DNA reads TGTGCCAGTAGTATCGGATTTTGGACGGCCTCCGAAGCTTTCTTT. This codes for CASSIGFWTASEAFF. Full variable domain (remainder filled in from reference TRBV19 and TRBJ1-1): DGGITQSPKYLFRKEGQNVTLSCEQNLNHDAMYWYRQDPGQGLRLIYYSQIVNDFQKGDIAEGYSVSREKKESFPLTVTSAQKNPTAFYLCASSIGFWTASEAFFGQGTRLTVV.

This clonotype was counted ten times or more. J is TRBJ2-5 and V is TRBV25-1; the match to TRBD1 covers 9 bases. V gave up 8 bases and J gave up 5 bases; unmatched junction bases: 6. The CDR3 consists of 13 residues. Germline V gene sequence: CDR1 MGHDK, CDR2 SYGVNS. The chain's CDR3 is CASRQGVGETQYF. DNA of the CDR3: TGTGCCAGCCGACAGGGGGTTGGCGAGACCCAGTACTTC.

This clonotype was observed many times. This sequence joins TRBV19 and TRBJ2-1; 13 bases map to TRBD2. Trimming at V came to 3 bases and at J to 1 base, leaving 9 bases not matched to a gene. The V gene's germline CDR1 is LNHDA and CDR2 SQIVND (reference sequence). This CDR3 is built from 19 residues. The DNA for the CDR3 is TGTGCCAGTAGTATCTACGGCGGGGGACTAGCGGGATCCTACAATGAGCAGTTCTTC. It specifies CASSIYGGGLAGSYNEQFF.

J is TRBJ2-3 and V is TRBV20-1; D gene ambiguous. This CDR3 is built from 11 residues. Germline V CDR1 and CDR2: DFQATT, SNEGSKA (reference sequence). Trimming took off 2 bases at V and 3 bases at J, with 3 bases between the two ends. CDR3 sequence: CSARKTDTQYF. The CDR3, as DNA: TGCAGTGCTAGAAAGACAGATACGCAGTATTTT.

This clonotype has a count of ten or more. The genes are TRBV6-6 and TRBJ1-1; D is unresolved. The CDR3 length is 12 residues. Per germline, CDR1 MNHNY and CDR2 SVGAGI (reference sequence). Between the trimmed V and J ends, which lost 6 bases and 4 bases, there was a span of 9 bases. As DNA, the CDR3 is TGTGCCAGCAGCTCCCCCAGCACTGAAGCTTTCTTT. Translating gives CASSSPSTEAFF.

A few counts support this clonotype. The gene calls are TRBV4-2 and TRBJ1-5, with 8 positions matching TRBD1. The CDR3 runs 15 residues. Germline V gives CDR1 LGHNA, CDR2 YNFKEQ. The junction had 7 bases not matched to a gene; V was cut back by 3 bases and J by 6 bases. The CDR3 coding sequence is TGTGCCAGCAGCCACGAACAGGGGGTAGGTCAGCCCCAGCATTTT. Amino acid sequence: CASSHEQGVGQPQHF.

This clonotype was seen many times. This rearrangement joins TRBV6-1 to TRBJ2-1; 8 bases map to TRBD2. The junction had 11 bases not matched to a gene; V was cut back by 5 bases and J by 5 bases. The germline V gene encodes CDR1 MNHNS and CDR2 SASEGT. The CDR3 length is 16 residues. The CDR3 region is CASSPLSGSVDNEQFF. CDR3 in DNA: TGTGCCAGCAGTCCCCTAAGCGGGAGTGTGGACAATGAGCAGTTCTTC.

The table lists this clonotype with many counts. The V call is TRBV19, the J call TRBJ2-1, with a tentative D call TRBD1 (6 bases). CDR3 size: 15 residues. CDR1 is LNHDA and CDR2 is SQIVND in the germline V gene (reference sequence). The ends were cut back, 5 bases at V and 0 bases at J, with 11 bases in the middle. As DNA, the CDR3 is TGTGCCAGTAGTCGACCGGACAGCTCCTACAATGAGCAGTTCTTC. Protein product: CASSRPDSSYNEQFF. The entire variable domain, with the rest obtained from reference TRBV19 and TRBJ2-1, is as follows: DGGITQSPKYLFRKEGQNVTLSCEQNLNHDAMYWYRQDPGQGLRLIYYSQIVNDFQKGDIAEGYSVSREKKESFPLTVTSAQKNPTAFYLCASSRPDSSYNEQFFGPGTRLTVL.

This clonotype was seen repeatedly, ten times or more. The CDR3 carries no conserved terminal phenylalanine or tryptophan, so it likely arises from a read error. J is TRBJ2-7 and V is TRBV10-3; a weak D match, TRBD1 (5 bases). Germline CDR1 reads ENHRY; CDR2 reads SYGVKD. This CDR3 spans 15 amino acids. V was trimmed by 0 bases and J by 1 base, leaving 10 bases between them. CDR3 sequence reads: CAISESQGGSYEQYL. The CDR3 nucleotides read TGTGCCATCAGTGAGTCTCAGGGCGGATCCTACGAGCAGTACCTC.

This clonotype has a count of ten or more. The chain has TRBV5-1 and TRBJ1-1, with D tentatively TRBD1 (5 bases). Trimming removed 4 bases from V and 4 bases from J, with 17 bases in between. CDR1 and CDR2 from the germline V gene are SGHRS and YFSETQ. There are 15 residues in the CDR3. The chain's CDR3 is CASSGGLQGGTEAFF. The CDR3 DNA reads as TGCGCCAGCAGCGGCGGCCTGCAGGGAGGCACTGAAGCTTTCTTT.

In its sample, this clonotype was seen many times. The J gene is TRBJ2-3, the V gene TRBV2; 9 bases agree with TRBD2. This CDR3 region has 16 residues. J lost 2 bases, V lost 6 bases, and 9 bases had no gene match. CDR1 is SNHLY and CDR2 is FYNNEI in the germline V gene. CDR3 sequence (DNA): TGTGCCAGCAGCCGCTTTAGCGGGAGCGCCACAGATACGCAGTATTTT. Its translation: CASSRFSGSATDTQYF.

This clonotype was recorded at least ten times. The chain has TRBV20-1 and TRBJ2-5; D is perhaps TRBD1 (5 bases). CDR1 is DFQATT, CDR2 SNEGSKA, per germline (reference sequence). Trimming took 3 bases from V and 5 from J, leaving 13 bases between them. The CDR3 runs to 13 residues. The CDR3 region is CSARIGASETQYF. The CDR3 DNA is TGCAGTGCTAGGATTGGGGCTTCGGAGACCCAGTACTTC.

The table lists this clonotype with a few counts. The rearrangement links TRBV29-1 to TRBJ2-5; no reliable D call. In germline, CDR1 is SQVTM, CDR2 ANQGSEA. Trimming shortened V by 2 bases and J by 5 bases, and 6 bases separated the two germline ends. This CDR3 is built from 11 residues. Here the CDR3 DNA reads TGCAGCGTTGAAACCACGGAGACCCAGTACTTC. This encodes CSVETTETQYF.

At least ten counts were recorded for this clonotype. This chain connects TRBV20-1 to TRBJ2-6; 10 bases line up with TRBD1. Germline V lookup: CDR1 DFQATT, CDR2 SNEGSKA (reference sequence). The CDR3 covers 18 residues. V lost 0 bases to trimming and J lost 0 bases; unmatched junction nucleotides: 5. The CDR3 coding sequence is TGCAGTGCTAGAGATCCGGGACAGGGGAACTCTGGGGCCAACGTCCTGACTTTC. Translated, it gives CSARDPGQGNSGANVLTF.

There are many counts of this clonotype. V gene TRBV20-1 combines with J gene TRBJ2-1; the D gene is possibly TRBD2 (7 bases). The germline gives CDR1 DFQATT, CDR2 SNEGSKA (reference sequence). Trimming pared 7 bases from V and 7 bases from J, leaving 26 bases between. The CDR3 is 16 residues long. As DNA, the CDR3 is TGCAGTGGAGTCCCTAGCGGAAACCGGGGGCGGAATGAGCAGTTCTTC. This translates into CSGVPSGNRGRNEQFF.

The sample holds many counts of this clonotype. V usage is TRBV7-6 and J usage is TRBJ2-3; no reliable D call. V lost 1 base and J lost 2, with 7 bases in between. The germline gives CDR1 SGHVS, CDR2 FNYEAQ. The CDR3 sequence is 14 residues long. The CDR3 nucleotides are TGTGCCAGCAGCTTAGAGGCGATCACAGATACGCAGTATTTT. It encodes CASSLEAITDTQYF.

There are many counts of this clonotype. The rearrangement links TRBV29-1 to TRBJ1-1, with TRBD1 matching 10 bases. The length of the CDR3 is 13 residues. CDR1 SQVTM and CDR2 ANQGSEA come from the germline V gene. J was trimmed by 3 bases and V by 5 bases; bases with no gene match: 3. The CDR3, as DNA: TGCAGCGTTCCCGGGACAGGGGACACTGAAGCTTTCTTT. It specifies CSVPGTGDTEAFF.

This clonotype was observed at least ten times. The CDR3 DNA reads TGTGCCAGCAGGCTGGGACTGCAGAGTCAAGAGACCCAGTACTTC. Translating gives CASRLGLQSQETQYF. The chain combines TRBV12-3 or TRBV12-4 with TRBJ2-5; the D gene is possibly TRBD2 (6 bases). The CDR3 extends over 15 amino acids. Trimming shortened V by 6 bases and J by 2 bases, and 16 bases separated the two germline ends.

This clonotype was observed a single time. A single base separates this from a much larger clone, so it may be a read error. The V call is TRBV11-2, the J call TRBJ2-5; no firm D call. V lost 3 bases to trimming and J lost 6 bases, with 20 bases between them. Germline-derived CDR1 and CDR2 are SGHAT and FQNNGV. The CDR3 length is 16 residues. CDR3 DNA sequence: TGTGCCAGCAGCTTTTCTAGGCGGCGCGGTGGACAGACCCAGTACTTC. Protein product: CASSFSRRRGGQTQYF.